The rows below give T cell receptor beta chains drawn from one sample of a study of shared clonotypes between healthy human individuals. Clones were read by immunoSEQ multiplex PCR, and TCRdb kept only the in-frame ones, dropping some. Of millions of clones listed, roughly 95% are singletons. Specimen: naive CD8+ T cells sorted from blood. The receptors here all came from a man aged 18 to 30 in good health. Both conserved end residues are part of each CDR3. D genes are given only for firm matches. Clone size is not always given. Where it is, it says once, few, many or a class for expanded clones.

NA,TRBV5-6,TRBJ2-1,NA,CASSLGSYNEQFF,TGTGCCAGCAGCTTGGGTTCCTACAATGAGCAGTTCTTC
NA,TRBV9,TRBJ2-7,TRBD2,CASSVGAGAYEQYF,TGTGCCAGCAGCGTAGGGGCGGGAGCCTACGAGCAGTACTTC
NA,TRBV5-1,TRBJ2-3,NA,CASRPDSTDTQYF,TGCGCCAGCAGACCTGACAGCACAGATACGCAGTATTTT
NA,TRBV27,TRBJ1-1,NA,CASSFEGNTEAFF,TGTGCCAGCAGTTTTGAGGGGAACACTGAAGCTTTCTTT
NA,TRBV30,TRBJ1-4,TRBD1,CAWSPGTGAEKLFF,TGTGCCTGGAGCCCCGGGACAGGGGCCGAAAAACTGTTTTTT
once,TRBV5-4,TRBJ2-2,TRBD1,CASNTGGSPGELFF,TGTGCCAGCAACACAGGGGGATCGCCCGGGGAGCTGTTTTTT
once,TRBV7-2,TRBJ1-6,NA,CASSLAGPSWDSPLHF,TGTGCCAGCAGCTTAGCCGGGCCGAGTTGGGATTCACCCCTCCACTTT
NA,TRBV19,TRBJ2-7,TRBD2,CASSPSSLAGAQGSYEQYF,TGTGCCAGTAGTCCGTCTAGTCTAGCGGGAGCTCAGGGGTCCTACGAGCAGTACTTC
NA,TRBV7-9,TRBJ1-1,NA,CASSYPGDTEAFF,TGTGCCAGCAGTTATCCAGGAGACACTGAAGCTTTCTTT
NA,TRBV6-5,TRBJ2-5,NA,CASSYVGGGETQYF,TGTGCCAGCAGTTACGTCGGGGGAGGAGAGACCCAGTACTTC
NA,TRBV6-5,TRBJ2-7,TRBD2,CASRRTSGSYEQYF,TGTGCCAGCAGGCGAACTAGCGGGAGTTACGAGCAGTACTTC
NA,TRBV7-9,TRBJ2-7,NA,CASSLSQGKAYEQYF,TGTGCCAGCAGCTTATCGCAAGGGAAGGCATACGAGCAGTACTTC
NA,TRBV7-9,TRBJ2-7,NA,CASSLTSSDEQYF,TGTGCCAGCAGCCTCACTAGCTCGGACGAGCAGTACTTC
NA,TRBV5-4,TRBJ2-1,TRBD2,CASSLAGGISYNEQFF,TGTGCCAGCAGCTTGGCCGGGGGGATCTCCTACAATGAGCAGTTCTTC